The sequence of this T cell receptor beta chain was determined in a study of T cells after yellow fever vaccination. TCRdb passed the 5' RACE reads through MiXCR, listing each CDR3 protein once. The table has hundreds of thousands of distinct CDR3 sequences, 9% to 15% seen once. This CDR3 comprises 17 residues. CDR1 and CDR2 (germline): LGHNA, YSLEER. Germline trimming cut 1 base from V and 4 bases from J; bases unmatched to any gene: 5. The chain recombines TRBV4-3 with TRBJ2-5, with TRBD2 matching over 14 bases. This TCR derives from a man younger than 40 who received the YFV17D yellow fever vaccine. The sample in question was PBMCs, obtained on the day of the yellow fever booster vaccination. The DNA for the CDR3 is TGCGCCAGCAGCCAAGGGGGACTAGCGGGAGTGCGAGAGACCCAGTACTTC. It specifies CASSQGGLAGVRETQYF.